This TCR beta chain was documented in a study of blood T cells in healthy people across ages. Remarks on this clonotype: The antigen remains unidentified.

A second roughly 7 to 11 cycle PCR used barcoded and J-beta primers. All cDNA molecules were each tagged by a template-switch adaptor with 12 random nucleotides. TCRdb used MiXCR to reprocess the 5' RACE reads, holding one entry per CDR3 protein. The sample yields about 1.8 million distinct CDR3 sequences, just under 50% seen once. Whole-study results and caveats: TCR beta diversity, measured per million T cells, fell in a roughly linear way with age.

Researchers report isolating at least 7 million PBMCs per sample. The CDR3 loop spans 15 amino acids. The V gene's germline CDR1 is SGHTA and CDR2 FQGNSA. V shed 5 bases, J shed 4 bases, and the junction held 6 bases outside the gene matches. The source of this sequence is a woman between 35 and 50 years old in good health. Sequencing was done on a sample of blood. The rearrangement joins TRBV7-2 to TRBJ1-5; 9 nucleotides agree with TRBD1. The CDR3 loop is CASSLQGAGNQPQHF. The CDR3 DNA follows: TGTGCCAGCAGCCTACAGGGGGCGGGAAATCAGCCCCAGCATTTT.